This TCR beta chain was sequenced in a study of shared clonotypes between healthy human individuals. Study-wide results and caveats: How much donors shared clonotypes was expected to be affected by sequencing depth.

Profiling relied on immunoSEQ multiplex PCR, and the TCRdb table lists in-frame clones only, not all of them. The sample holds a few million clones; about nine tenths are singletons and the top ten take 0.3% to 0.4%. Regarding this clone: Its antigen is not known.

Sequencing used naive CD4+ T cells from PBMCs. Subset noted: CD45RA+ positively selected. The source is a man aged 18-30 years in good health. Some clones in this sample may be carry-over from other donors' samples.

The CDR3 here is CASSRQGRNEKLFF. The CDR3 bases are TGTGCCAGCAGCCGACAGGGGAGGAATGAAAAACTGTTTTTT. The rearrangement uses TRBV5-4 and TRBJ1-4; the match to TRBD1 covers 8 bases. In germline, CDR1 is SGHNT, CDR2 YYREEE (reference sequence). The CDR3 loop spans 14 amino acids. V dropped 4 bases and J dropped 5; count of bases not matched to a gene: 4.